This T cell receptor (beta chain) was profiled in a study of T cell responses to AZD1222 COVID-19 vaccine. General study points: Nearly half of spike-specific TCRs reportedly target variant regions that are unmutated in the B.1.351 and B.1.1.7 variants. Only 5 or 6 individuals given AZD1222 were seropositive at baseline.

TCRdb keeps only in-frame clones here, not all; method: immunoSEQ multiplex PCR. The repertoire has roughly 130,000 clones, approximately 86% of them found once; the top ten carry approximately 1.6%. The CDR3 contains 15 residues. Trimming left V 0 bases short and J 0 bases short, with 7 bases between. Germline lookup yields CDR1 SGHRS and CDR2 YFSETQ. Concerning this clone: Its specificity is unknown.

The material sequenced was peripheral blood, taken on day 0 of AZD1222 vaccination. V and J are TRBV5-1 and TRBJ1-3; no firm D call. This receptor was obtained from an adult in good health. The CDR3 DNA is TGCGCCAGCAGCTTGGGGAGCAGCTCTGGAAACACCATATATTTT. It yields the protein CASSLGSSSGNTIYF.